This record concerns one TCR beta chain sequence. What it binds is not known. This CDR3 contains 14 residues. J gave up 4 bases and V 10 bases, and 10 bases lay outside the gene matches. Germline CDR1 and CDR2: ENHRY and SYGVKD. Healthy donors had no documented immune events, such as infections, while sampled. These data originate in a study of identifying expanded T cells in peripheral blood. Study-wide points: Clone count variance between approximately two-week samples rose with total template count.

Sequencing used immunoSEQ multiplex PCR; TCRdb keeps in-frame clones, though not all of them. The sample shows fewer than 80,000 clones, approximately 82% of them seen only once. The chain couples TRBV10-3 to TRBJ2-3, with 8 bases lining up with TRBD2. What was sequenced was blood. This clonotype originated in a person aged 18 to 69 in good health. CDR3 in DNA: TGTGCCACGGCTGGGCGGGGGGCCGCAGATACGCAGTATTTT. This sequence encodes CATAGRGAADTQYF.